What follows describes a single T cell receptor (beta chain). The target antigen is unknown. This sample was taken from a study of shared clonotypes between healthy human individuals. Overall study: Donors consisted of two women and a few men between 18 and 49.

Trimming removed 8 bases from V and 0 bases from J, with 11 bases in between. The CDR3 sequence is 13 residues long. Germline CDR1 reads MDHEN; CDR2 reads SYDVKM. Study donors comprised healthy, HIV-negative adults devoid of recent acute infection or vaccination. Assay used: immunoSEQ multiplex PCR; TCRdb lists only in-frame clones, some missing. The sample has 1.4 million or so clones; approximately 98.5% are singletons. Overall study results and limits: What rarefaction showed was incomplete sorted-subset sequencing despite large depth. Only blood underwent sampling, and tissue repertoires likely differ.

The receptor was isolated from a man aged 30-40 years in good health. The sample taken for sequencing was naive CD4+ T cells sorted from blood. This sample's subset: CD45RA+ positively selected. The V call is TRBV28, the J call TRBJ2-7, with D possibly matching TRBD1 (6 bases). This chain's CDR3 is CASFGTSSYEQYF. CDR3 coding DNA: TGTGCCAGCTTCGGGACATCCTCCTACGAGCAGTACTTC.